This passage covers 20 T cell receptor beta chains from one sample sequenced in a study of blood T cell repertoires in COVID-19. Measured with immunoSEQ multiplex PCR; TCRdb has only the in-frame clones, and not every one. The profile shows fewer than 150,000 clones, about 86% of them singletons. The specimen sequenced was peripheral blood. These receptors came from a woman in her forties or fifties with active or convalescent COVID-19.

The CDR3 region has the DNA TGTGCCAGCAGTACTACAGGGTCTATGGCTGAAGCTTTCTTT. It encodes CASSTTGSMAEAFF. This chain connects TRBV6-5 to TRBJ1-1; D is possibly TRBD1 (6 bases). The CDR3 totals 14 residues. V was pared by 5 bases and J by 6 bases, with 16 bases between. CDR1 and CDR2 from the germline V gene are MNHEY and SVGAGI.

This chain joins TRBV7-2 and TRBJ2-5; 8 nucleotides line up with TRBD1. The CDR3 spans 16 residues. The junction had 5 bases not matched to a gene; V was cut back by 0 bases and J by 2 bases. The V gene's germline CDR1 is SGHTA and CDR2 FQGNSA. The CDR3 here is CASSLALGTGQETQYF. In DNA, the CDR3 is TGTGCCAGCAGCTTAGCCCTCGGGACAGGACAAGAGACCCAGTACTTC.

The chain has TRBV7-9 and TRBJ2-5; tentatively, D is TRBD1 (5 bases). The CDR3 sequence is 15 residues long. V gave up 1 base and J gave up 4 bases, with 13 bases separating them. CDR1 is SEHNR, CDR2 FQNEAQ, per germline (reference sequence). The CDR3 nucleotides are TGTGCCAGCAGCTTAGGACCCAGGGTGGGAGAGACCCAGTACTTC. It is translated as CASSLGPRVGETQYF.

This chain connects TRBV28 to TRBJ2-5, with TRBD2 identical over 11 bases. Germline CDR1 MDHEN, CDR2 SYDVKM. CDR3 length: 15 amino acids. The V segment lost 3 bases and the J segment 2 bases; nucleotides outside the gene matches: 2. The CDR3 nucleotides are TGTGCCAGCAGTTTCTTAGCGGGAGGGCAAGAGACCCAGTACTTC. As protein: CASSFLAGGQETQYF.

J is TRBJ2-7 and V is TRBV7-8; D might be TRBD2 (6 bases). This CDR3 spans 15 amino acids. V was clipped by 1 base and J by 3 bases, with 13 bases between them. Per germline, CDR1 SGHVS and CDR2 FQNEAQ. CDR3 bases: TGTGCCAGCAGCTTAGTCGGGGGAGAAGGCTACGAGCAGTACTTC. This translates into CASSLVGGEGYEQYF.

The chain employs TRBV5-4 and TRBJ2-5, with D perhaps matching TRBD2 (6 bases). The length of the CDR3 is 17 residues. Trimming pared 1 base from V and 1 base from J, leaving 17 bases between. Germline V CDR1 and CDR2: SGHNT, YYREEE (reference sequence). CDR3 residues: CASSLYPAGYPQETQYF. In nucleotides, the CDR3 is TGTGCCAGCAGCTTGTATCCAGCGGGCTACCCCCAAGAGACCCAGTACTTC.

The rearrangement uses TRBV28 and TRBJ2-5, with 7 bases matching TRBD2. J was trimmed by 7 bases and V by 6 bases; bases with no gene match: 20. This CDR3 has 17 residues. Germline-derived CDR1 and CDR2 are MDHEN and SYDVKM. DNA of the CDR3: TGTGCCAGCAGGTTACGAAGCGGGACGGGACCACGGGGGACCCAGTACTTC. Amino acids: CASRLRSGTGPRGTQYF.

The V and J genes are TRBV4-3 and TRBJ1-2; no definite D call. Germline CDR1 LGHNA, CDR2 YSLEER. The CDR3 is 15 amino acids. V lost 0 bases and J lost 7, with 15 bases in between. CDR3 in DNA: TGCGCCAGCAGCCAAGATCCTGGGCGAAGTACTGGCTACACCTTC. Protein product: CASSQDPGRSTGYTF.

The chain uses TRBV10-3 and TRBJ1-6; D perhaps matches TRBD1 (5 bases). Per germline, CDR1 ENHRY and CDR2 SYGVKD. The V and J ends lost 5 bases and 10 bases respectively, with 12 bases between them. This CDR3 has 13 residues. For the CDR3, the DNA is TGTGCCATCAGTAGACAGTCGGAGTCACCCCTCCACTTT. Its protein product is CAISRQSESPLHF.

The chain combines TRBV30 with TRBJ2-3; D might be TRBD2 (5 bases). The CDR3 is 14 residues long. Trimming pared 3 bases from V and 8 bases from J, leaving 18 bases between. CDR1 and CDR2 (germline): GTSNPN, SVGIG (reference sequence). CDR3 in amino acids: CAWSPTLAGITQYF. As DNA, the CDR3 is TGTGCCTGGAGCCCGACGCTGGCGGGCATTACGCAGTATTTT.

This rearrangement joins TRBV30 to TRBJ2-3, with D possibly being TRBD2 (6 bases). This CDR3 has 11 amino acids. Looked up from germline, CDR1 is GTSNPN and CDR2 is SVGIG (reference sequence). The V end was cut by 0 bases, the J end by 14 bases, with 12 bases between. The CDR3 reads CAWSVLRETYF. The CDR3 DNA follows: TGTGCCTGGAGTGTACTACGGGAGACGTATTTT.

The rearrangement uses TRBV27 and TRBJ2-6; 9 bases are shared with TRBD1. Germline CDR1 reads MNHEY; CDR2 reads SMNVEV (reference sequence). Losses at the gene ends were 6 bases for V and 4 bases for J; bases not matched to a gene: 4. This CDR3 has 15 residues. CDR3 sequence reads: CASSYRGQGANVLTF. CDR3 DNA sequence: TGTGCCAGCAGCTACAGGGGGCAAGGGGCCAACGTCCTGACTTTC.

The chain joins TRBV19 to TRBJ2-4; the D gene is possibly TRBD2 (5 bases). Trimming removed 3 bases from V and 0 bases from J, with 9 bases in between. Germline CDR1 reads LNHDA; CDR2 reads SQIVND (reference sequence). This CDR3 contains 15 residues. The CDR3 reads CASSMDSVAKNIQYF. Written as DNA, the CDR3 is TGTGCCAGTAGTATGGACTCGGTAGCCAAAAACATTCAGTACTTC.

The V gene is TRBV11-2, the J gene TRBJ2-7; a weak D match, TRBD1 (6 bases). Germline-derived CDR1 and CDR2 are SGHAT and FQNNGV. CDR3 length equals 15 residues. V lost 1 base to trimming and J lost 2 bases, with 12 bases between them. CDR3 residues: CASSLGWDKTYEQYF. The CDR3 DNA reads TGTGCCAGCAGCTTAGGGTGGGACAAAACCTACGAGCAGTACTTC.

The chain combines TRBV28 with TRBJ2-1; unclear D gene. The CDR3 sequence is 13 residues long. V was trimmed by 2 bases and J by 4 bases, leaving 6 bases between them. Germline assignment: CDR1 MDHEN and CDR2 SYDVKM. CDR3 in DNA: TGTGCCAGCAGTTTAGACTCATACAATGAGCAGTTCTTC. Protein sequence: CASSLDSYNEQFF.

Concerning this clone: Germline is not matched at one junction end, which may reflect a read error. V is TRBV29-1 and J is TRBJ1-4; 8 bases line up with TRBD1. The CDR3 runs to 13 residues. CDR1 is SQVTM, CDR2 ANQGSEA, per germline. In DNA, the CDR3 is TGCAGCGGCCGGGACAGGATTAATGAAGAACTGTTTTTT. Protein sequence: CSGRDRINEELFF. The complete variable domain, with remaining parts taken from reference TRBV29-1 and TRBJ1-4, reads SAVISQKPSRDICQRGTSLTIQCQVDSQVTMMFWYRQQPGQSLTLIATANQGSEATYESGFVIDKFPISRPNLTFSTLTVSNMSPEDSSIYLCSGRDRINEELFFGSGTQLSVL.

The rearrangement uses TRBV24-1 and TRBJ1-4, with D possibly TRBD1 on 6 matching bases. Germline V CDR1 and CDR2: KGHDR, SFDVKD. V was cut by 3 bases and J by 7 bases, with 11 bases left in between. The CDR3 length is 14 residues. CDR3 amino acids: CATSDRRGPEKLFF. The CDR3 coding sequence is TGTGCCACCAGTGATCGCAGGGGTCCTGAAAAACTGTTTTTT.

The chain employs TRBV27 and TRBJ2-7; 12 nucleotides align to TRBD2. Germline assignment: CDR1 MNHEY and CDR2 SMNVEV (reference sequence). The trim removed 5 bases at V and 4 bases at J, leaving 3 bases unmatched. CDR3 length equals 14 residues. DNA of the CDR3: TGTGCCAGCAGTCCTAGCGGGAGGGAATACGAGCAGTACTTC. Residues: CASSPSGREYEQYF.

The rearrangement uses TRBV19 and TRBJ1-2; D gene unclear. This CDR3 is 11 amino acids long. The V end lost 11 bases, the J end lost 1 base, and 8 bases lay between the germline ends. Germline V gene data show CDR1 as LNHDA and CDR2 as SQIVND (reference sequence). The CDR3 nucleotides are TGTGCCTCGCTGAGTAACTATGGCTACACCTTC. It translates to CASLSNYGYTF.

This clone was seen repeatedly, ten times or more. The chain is built from TRBV10-1 and TRBJ1-5, with D possibly being TRBD1 (6 bases). V was trimmed by 2 bases and J by 3 bases, leaving 17 bases between them. The CDR3 contains 17 residues. Germline V CDR1 and CDR2: WNHNN, SYGVQD (reference sequence). The CDR3 nucleotides are TGCGCCAGCAGTGAGAATCGGTCGGACAGAAACAATCAGCCCCAGCATTTT. This codes for CASSENRSDRNNQPQHF.